Listed here are 13 T cell receptor beta chains from one sample, sequenced in a study of neoadjuvant anti-PD-1 for oral cavity cancer (dated by TCRdb to 2020 to 2023). The library was built by means of the immunoSEQ multiplex PCR assay. As stored in TCRdb, this immuneACCESS dataset retains in-frame rearrangements with V and J assigned. A fraction of the clones does not appear; measured against another copy, unresolved V genes explain less than half of the discrepancy, and the remainder lacks a known reason. The sample yields more than 11,000 clones; 70% to 75% were counted once. The top ten hold about 2.7% of the sample. The intended sense of this specimen's time point label: after neoadjuvant nivolumab, at surgical resection. The starting material was PBMCs, obtained after nivolumab (anti-PD-1) treatment. These receptors originate from a person aged 35 to 85 with oral cavity squamous cell carcinoma.

The genes are TRBV5-1 and TRBJ1-2; the match to TRBD1 covers 7 bases. CDR3 size: 12 residues. V dropped 4 bases and J dropped 4; count of bases not matched to a gene: 1. The germline V gene has CDR1 SGHRS and CDR2 YFSETQ. CDR3 coding DNA: TGCGCCAGCAGCGGGGACAGCTATGGCTACACCTTC. It is translated as CASSGDSYGYTF.

The chain uses TRBV6-1 and TRBJ2-6, with D possibly matching TRBD1 (6 bases). V lost 6 bases to trimming and J lost 0 bases, with 9 bases between them. CDR3 length: 15 amino acids. Germline CDR1 reads MNHNS; CDR2 reads SASEGT. The CDR3 region is CASRDRHSGANVLTF. The CDR3 DNA is TGTGCCAGCAGAGACAGGCACTCTGGGGCCAACGTCCTGACTTTC.

This chain joins TRBV6-4 and TRBJ2-1, with a weak D call TRBD1 (6 bases). Germline-derived CDR1 and CDR2 are MRHNA and SNTAGT. Trimming stripped 5 bases from V and 3 bases from J, with 14 bases between. The CDR3 runs to 15 residues. As DNA, the CDR3 is TGTGCCAGCAGTCTTTCCCCAGGGGACTACAATGAGCAGTTCTTC. Its protein product is CASSLSPGDYNEQFF.

This clone was recorded once. The chain uses TRBV25-1 and TRBJ2-1; D is ambiguous. CDR3 size: 17 residues. The germline gives CDR1 MGHDK, CDR2 SYGVNS. The ends were cut back, 3 bases at V and 4 bases at J, with 19 bases in the middle. The CDR3 sequence is CASSDRSEIFVYNEQFF. The CDR3 DNA reads as TGTGCCAGCAGTGATCGCTCAGAGATCTTCGTTTACAATGAGCAGTTCTTC.

This rearrangement joins TRBV6-1 to TRBJ1-4; D unclear. V lost 4 bases and J lost 1, with 10 bases in between. This CDR3 comprises 15 residues. Germline lookup yields CDR1 MNHNS and CDR2 SASEGT. This CDR3 is CASSVGRGTNEKLFF. In nucleotides, the CDR3 is TGTGCCAGCAGTGTTGGGCGGGGAACTAATGAAAAACTGTTTTTT.

The chain recombines TRBV11-3 with TRBJ2-5, with D perhaps TRBD1 (6 bases). The V end lost 0 bases, the J end lost 6 bases, and 29 bases lay between the germline ends. The length of the CDR3 is 20 residues. From germline, CDR1 is SGHNT and CDR2 YENEEA. As DNA, the CDR3 is TGTGCCAGCAGCTTAGAAGGAGACACAGGGCCTCGTAAAATAGTAAAGACCCAGTACTTC. Protein product: CASSLEGDTGPRKIVKTQYF.

V and J are TRBV6-4 and TRBJ2-1; TRBD2 matches 7 bases. This CDR3 region has 15 residues. In germline, CDR1 is MRHNA, CDR2 SNTAGT. V dropped 0 bases and J dropped 9; count of bases not matched to a gene: 8. Here the CDR3 reads CASSDSVGGVSEQFF. The CDR3 DNA reads TGTGCCAGCAGTGACTCGGTGGGGGGGGTCAGTGAGCAGTTCTTC.

This sequence joins TRBV6-5 and TRBJ2-3; a possible D gene is TRBD2 (5 bases). This CDR3 contains 15 residues. Germline loops: CDR1 MNHEY, CDR2 SVGAGI. The V end was cut by 4 bases, the J end by 2 bases, with 13 bases between. The CDR3 here is CASSSPGRVTDTQYF. The CDR3 DNA sequence: TGTGCCAGCAGTTCCCCCGGGCGGGTCACAGATACGCAGTATTTT.

The J gene is TRBJ2-1, the V gene TRBV5-1; 11 bases are a match to TRBD2. V was clipped by 3 bases and J by 7 bases; unmatched bases: 6. Germline V CDR1 and CDR2: SGHRS, YFSETQ. CDR3 length: 15 residues. The CDR3 loop is CASSSARLAGNEQFF. In DNA, the CDR3 is TGCGCCAGCAGCTCCGCGAGACTAGCGGGAAATGAGCAGTTCTTC.

V gene TRBV29-1 combines with J gene TRBJ2-5, with 11 bases aligning to TRBD1. The germline V gene encodes CDR1 SQVTM and CDR2 ANQGSEA. This CDR3 contains 14 residues. V lost 8 bases, J lost 4 bases, and 9 bases stayed unmatched. DNA for the CDR3: TGCAGCACCCGGACAGGGGGCTGGATAGAGACCCAGTACTTC. As protein: CSTRTGGWIETQYF.

V and J are TRBV6-5 and TRBJ2-5; weak D call: TRBD2 (5 bases). The V gene lost 4 bases and the J gene lost 6 bases, with 9 bases spanning the gap. This CDR3 comprises 12 residues. Germline CDR1 reads MNHEY; CDR2 reads SVGAGI. CDR3 nucleotide sequence: TGTGCCAGCAGTTTGGACTTGAAGACCCAGTACTTC. It is translated as CASSLDLKTQYF.

The CDR3 loop reads CASGPGGTGGQETQYF. Here the CDR3 DNA reads TGTGCTAGTGGCCCCGGGGGGACCGGAGGGCAAGAGACCCAGTACTTC. This chain uses TRBV12-5 with TRBJ2-5; 7 bases are shared with TRBD2. Germline CDR1 LGHNT, CDR2 FRNRAP. V shed 6 bases, J shed 2 bases, and the junction held 12 bases outside the gene matches. This CDR3 contains 16 residues.

This chain links TRBV9 with TRBJ1-2; D remains ambiguous. CDR1 is SGDLS and CDR2 is YYNGEE in the germline V gene. The CDR3 length is 16 residues. The V end lost 0 bases, the J end lost 0 bases, and 12 bases lay between the germline ends. The CDR3 is CASSVGERTANYGYTF. In DNA, the CDR3 is TGTGCCAGCAGCGTAGGGGAGAGGACGGCTAACTATGGCTACACCTTC.